The 5 T cell receptor beta chains below come from one sample, sequenced in a study of blood T cells in healthy people across ages. A sample-barcoded 5' primer and a J-beta primer mix were used in a second PCR of roughly 6 to 11 cycles. TCRdb passed the 5' RACE reads through MiXCR, listing each CDR3 protein once. Here the sample spans some 1.6 million distinct CDR3 sequences, about 31% being singletons. What was sequenced was blood. The receptors were gathered from a woman aged 25 to 39 in good health.

In this sample, this clonotype turned up many times. Sequence at one end of the junction differs from germline and may be a read error. The chain links TRBV5-1 to TRBJ2-7; TRBD1 agrees at 11 bases. In germline, CDR1 is SGHRS, CDR2 YFSETQ. CDR3 size: 14 residues. CDR3 loop: CASSSGTGGYEQYF. The CDR3 nucleotides are TGTGCCAGCAGCTCCGGGACAGGGGGCTACGAGCAGTACTTC.

This clonotype was observed a few times. The CDR3 nucleotides read TGCGCCAGCAGCGACCTCAGGAAGGGGGCTCCTTACGAGCAGTACTTC. Encoded protein: CASSDLRKGAPYEQYF. The chain links TRBV5-1 to TRBJ2-7; 7 nucleotides line up with TRBD1. The V gene end was trimmed by 4 bases and the J gene end by 4 bases; junction bases not matched to a gene: 14. CDR1 SGHRS and CDR2 YFSETQ come from the germline V gene. The CDR3 is 16 residues long.

This clonotype was seen a handful of times. The chain couples TRBV5-6 to TRBJ2-1; 7 bases line up with TRBD1. Trimming at V came to 4 bases and at J to 3 bases, leaving 7 bases not matched to a gene. The CDR3 runs 15 residues. Germline assignment: CDR1 SGHDT and CDR2 YYEEEE. CDR3 region: CASSKDRSHYNEQFF. The CDR3 DNA reads TGTGCCAGCAGCAAGGACAGGTCCCACTACAATGAGCAGTTCTTC.

The chain carries TRBV20-1 and TRBJ2-1; D not resolved. Germline values: CDR1 DFQATT, CDR2 SNEGSKA (reference sequence). Trimming shortened V by 1 base and J by 10 bases, and 8 bases separated the two germline ends. The CDR3 has 11 amino acids. Here the CDR3 DNA reads TGCAGTGCTAGAGCCTTCGGGGAGCAGTTCTTC. Translation gives CSARAFGEQFF.

This clonotype was counted between two and nine times. The chain couples TRBV3-1 to TRBJ2-7; the D gene could be TRBD1 or TRBD2 (5 bases each). V was cut by 2 bases and J by 2 bases, with 13 bases left in between. The CDR3 is 15 amino acids. Germline V CDR1 and CDR2: LGHDT, YNNKEL (reference sequence). The CDR3 coding sequence is TGTGCCAGCAGCCAATCGCCCCAGGGACCCTACGAGCAGTACTTC. It translates to CASSQSPQGPYEQYF.